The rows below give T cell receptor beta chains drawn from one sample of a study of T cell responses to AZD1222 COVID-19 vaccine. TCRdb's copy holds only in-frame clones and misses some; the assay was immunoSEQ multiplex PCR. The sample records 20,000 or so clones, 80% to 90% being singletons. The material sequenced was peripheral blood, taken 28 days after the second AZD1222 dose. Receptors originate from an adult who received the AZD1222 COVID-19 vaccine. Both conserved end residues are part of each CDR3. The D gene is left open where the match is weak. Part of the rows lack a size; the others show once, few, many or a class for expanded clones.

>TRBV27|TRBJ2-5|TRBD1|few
TGTGCCAGCAGCCGGACCGGGACAGGGGACCAAGAGACCCAGTACTTC
CASSRTGTGDQETQYF
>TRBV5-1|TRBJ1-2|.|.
TGCGCCAGCAGCTCCCACGGCGGGCAGTCGAACCCTTATGGCTACACCTTC
CASSSHGGQSNPYGYTF
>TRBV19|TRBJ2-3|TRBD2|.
TGTGCCAGTAAAGGGAGGGAGGGAAGAACAGATACGCAGTATTTT
CASKGREGRTDTQYF
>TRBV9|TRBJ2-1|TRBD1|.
TGTGCCAGCAGCTCCTGGACAGGGAACTCCTACAATGAGCAGTTCTTC
CASSSWTGNSYNEQFF
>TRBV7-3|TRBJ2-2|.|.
TGTGCCAGCAGCCCTAATCCGCGGGACCCATACACCGGGGAGCTGTTTTTT
CASSPNPRDPYTGELFF
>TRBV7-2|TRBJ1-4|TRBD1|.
TGTGCCAGCAGCCTAACAGGGGATGGGTATGAAAAACTGTTTTTT
CASSLTGDGYEKLFF
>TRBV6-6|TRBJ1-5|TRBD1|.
TGTGCCAGCAGCGCACAGGGGAGCAATCAGCCCCAGCATTTT
CASSAQGSNQPQHF
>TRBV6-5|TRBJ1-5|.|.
TGTGCCAGCAGTTACACCGGGGGGGGCAATCAGCCCCAGCATTTT
CASSYTGGGNQPQHF
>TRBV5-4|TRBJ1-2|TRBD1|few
TGTGCCAGCAGCGGGACAGCCAACTATGGCTACACCTTC
CASSGTANYGYTF
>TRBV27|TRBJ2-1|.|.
TGTGCCAGCAGTTTTCGGGGTTGGGAGCAGTTCTTC
CASSFRGWEQFF
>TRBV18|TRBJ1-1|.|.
TGTGCCAGCTCACCACCGAACAGGGCTTCTTTCGCTGAAGCTTTCTTT
CASSPPNRASFAEAFF
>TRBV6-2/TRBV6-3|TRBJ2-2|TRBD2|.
TGTGCCAGCAGTTATTCCGGGACTAGCGTTACCGGGGAGCTGTTTTTT
CASSYSGTSVTGELFF
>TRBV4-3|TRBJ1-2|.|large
TGCGCCAGCAGCCAAGGGCCAGGGTCGGGTGGCTACACCTTC
CASSQGPGSGGYTF
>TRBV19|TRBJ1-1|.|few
TGTGCCAGTAGACTGTCGACAGGAACCATGAACACTGAAGCTTTCTTT
CASRLSTGTMNTEAFF
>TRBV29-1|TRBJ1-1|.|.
TGCAGCGTTGATGGGGACACTGAAGCTTTCTTT
CSVDGDTEAFF
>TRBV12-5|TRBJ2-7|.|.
TGTGCTAGTGGCGAGGGGTGGCGGGAGCAGTACTTC
CASGEGWREQYF
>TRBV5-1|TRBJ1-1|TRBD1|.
TGCGCCAGCAGCTCTAATTCCGGGACAGGGTCGACTGAAGCTTTCTTT
CASSSNSGTGSTEAFF
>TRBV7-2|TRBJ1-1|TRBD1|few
TGTGCCAGCAGCCTACGACAGGGGACTGAAGCTTTCTTT
CASSLRQGTEAFF
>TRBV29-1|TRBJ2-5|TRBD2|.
TGCAGCGTTGAGTTGTTAGGGACTAGCGGCCAAGAGACCCAGTACTTC
CSVELLGTSGQETQYF
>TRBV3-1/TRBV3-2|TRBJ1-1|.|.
TGTGCCAGCAGCCAAGATGTAAGAACTGAAGCTTTCTTT
CASSQDVRTEAFF
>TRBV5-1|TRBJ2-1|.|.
TGCGCCAGCAGCTTGTTCGGCAGGGGTTCCAATGAGCAGTTCTTC
CASSLFGRGSNEQFF
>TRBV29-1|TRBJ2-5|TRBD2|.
TGCAGCGTTCTCGGACTAGCGGGAGTGGAGACCCAGTACTTC
CSVLGLAGVETQYF
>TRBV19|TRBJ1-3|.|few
TGTGCCAGTAGTCCCTGGGACACATTAAACACCATATATTTT
CASSPWDTLNTIYF
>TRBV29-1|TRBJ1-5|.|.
TGCAGCGTTGGTGGCCGAACGGGTCAGCCCCAGCATTTT
CSVGGRTGQPQHF